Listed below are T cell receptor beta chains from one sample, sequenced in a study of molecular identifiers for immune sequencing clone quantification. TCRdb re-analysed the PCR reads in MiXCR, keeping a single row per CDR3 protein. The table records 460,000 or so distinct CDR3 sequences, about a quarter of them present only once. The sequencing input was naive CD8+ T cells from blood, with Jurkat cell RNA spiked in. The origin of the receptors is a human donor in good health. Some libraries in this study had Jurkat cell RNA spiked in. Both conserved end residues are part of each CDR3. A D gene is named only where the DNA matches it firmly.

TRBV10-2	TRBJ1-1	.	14	CASSEGRGSSEAFF
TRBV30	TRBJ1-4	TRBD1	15	CAWSVTGTGREKLFF
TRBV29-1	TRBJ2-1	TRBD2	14	CSVAGGRTNNEQFF
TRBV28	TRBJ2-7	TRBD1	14	CASSQTGGGWEQYF
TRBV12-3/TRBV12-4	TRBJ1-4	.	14	CASSSMEGPEKLFF
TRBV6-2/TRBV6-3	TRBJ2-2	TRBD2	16	CASIPIGRESTGELFF
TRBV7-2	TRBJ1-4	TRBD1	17	CASSTGTGGYGNEKLFF
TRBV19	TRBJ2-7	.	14	CASSIDWASYEQYF
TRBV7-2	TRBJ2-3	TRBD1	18	CASSTPRQGKERTDTQYF
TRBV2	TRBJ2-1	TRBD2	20	CASSEHPLPVPGGPNNEQFF
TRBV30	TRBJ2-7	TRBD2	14	CAWSLGEGPYEQYF
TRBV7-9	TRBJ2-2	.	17	CASSLANPGPNTGELFF
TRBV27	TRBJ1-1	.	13	CASSLITDTEAFF
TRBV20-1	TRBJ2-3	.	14	CSARDHGSTDTQYF
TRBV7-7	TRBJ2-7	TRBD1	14	CASSLGTGVGEQYF
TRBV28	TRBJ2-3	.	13	CATESGASDTQYF
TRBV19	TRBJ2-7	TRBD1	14	CASTPTPGQGPGYF
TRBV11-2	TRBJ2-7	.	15	CASSLAVDSTYEQCF
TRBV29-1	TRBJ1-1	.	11	CSAGGYPEAFF
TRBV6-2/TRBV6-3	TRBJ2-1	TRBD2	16	CASSRTSGGAYNEQFF
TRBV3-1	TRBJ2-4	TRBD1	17	CASSQEPPGQVWDIQYF
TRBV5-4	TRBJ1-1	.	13	CASSLGVAGDAFF
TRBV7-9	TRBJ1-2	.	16	CASTDVRATENYGYTF
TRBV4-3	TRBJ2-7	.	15	CASSQDGGSSYEQYF